The sequence of this T cell receptor (beta chain) was determined in a study of OX40 agonist ivuxolimab in advanced cancers. At the level of the study: The dose-escalation group included hepatocellular carcinoma, melanoma, renal cell carcinoma and head and neck cancer.

Measured with immunoSEQ multiplex PCR; TCRdb has only the in-frame clones, and not every one. The sample lists roughly 60,000 clones; 80% to 90% were seen once. Details on this clone: Antigen: not known.

Germline CDR1 MNHEY, CDR2 SMNVEV (reference sequence). The V gene lost 7 bases and the J gene lost 2 bases, with 13 bases spanning the gap. This CDR3 is built from 14 residues. Findings and caveats of the study: Doses of 0.1 to 3.0 mg/kg were accompanied by clonal expansion of CD4+ and CD8+ blood T cells by week 6. At 0.1-3.0 mg/kg, partial responders had clonal expansion among the lowest observed.

The V and J genes are TRBV27 and TRBJ2-3; D is uncertain. The sequence was obtained from an adult with an advanced solid tumor such as melanoma, head and neck, liver or kidney cancer. The sample was CD4+ or CD8+ T cells sorted from blood, taken in a trial of the OX40 agonist ivuxolimab. This CDR3 reads CASKRYTDTDTQYF. In DNA, the CDR3 is TGTGCCAGCAAGAGATACACTGACACAGATACGCAGTATTTT.